These 23 T cell receptor beta chains were all obtained from the same sample, sequenced in a study of early T cells in non-severe SARS-CoV-2 infection. MiXCR, applied by TCRdb to the 5' RACE reads, yields one record per CDR3 protein. The sample lists 85,000 to 100,000 distinct CDR3 sequences; roughly 11% were seen once. Sequences were derived from whole blood, sampled at baseline. The receptors shown here come from an adult who was a healthcare worker with PCR-confirmed SARS-CoV-2 infection or an uninfected control (not recorded which).

This clonotype was counted a few times. The J gene is TRBJ2-6, the V gene TRBV4-1; TRBD1 is a possible D gene (5 bases). Germline CDR1 and CDR2: MGHRA and YSYEKL. The V end lost 0 bases, the J end lost 0 bases, and 6 bases lay between the germline ends. This CDR3 region has 16 residues. Here the CDR3 reads CASSQDTGSGANVLTF. CDR3 DNA: TGCGCCAGCAGCCAAGATACAGGCTCTGGGGCCAACGTCCTGACTTTC.

Ten or more counts support this clonotype. The chain carries TRBV20-1 and TRBJ1-5; D is possibly TRBD1 (5 bases). V lost 0 bases to trimming and J lost 4 bases, with 16 bases between them. The CDR3 covers 16 residues. The V gene's germline CDR1 is DFQATT and CDR2 SNEGSKA (reference sequence). CDR3 coding DNA: TGCAGTGCTAGAGATCTGGGAGGGGCGTTTAATCAGCCCCAGCATTTT. It is translated as CSARDLGGAFNQPQHF.

The table lists this clonotype with a few counts. The chain has TRBV29-1 and TRBJ2-2; possible D gene TRBD1, 5 bases. The CDR3 has 12 residues. Germline CDR1 reads SQVTM; CDR2 reads ANQGSEA. Trimming took 5 bases from V and 4 from J, leaving 8 bases between them. CDR3 in DNA: TGCAGCGTTCAGGGTTCCACCGGGGAGCTGTTTTTT. Residues: CSVQGSTGELFF.

This clonotype was seen ten or more times. The J gene is TRBJ2-2, the V gene TRBV12-3 or TRBV12-4; 7 nucleotides line up with TRBD2. The V segment lost 4 bases and the J segment 6 bases; nucleotides outside the gene matches: 8. The CDR3 spans 15 residues. The CDR3: CASSSQGGAAGELFF. The CDR3 coding sequence is TGTGCCAGCAGTTCCCAGGGAGGGGCAGCCGGGGAGCTGTTTTTT.

At least ten counts were recorded for this clonotype. The chain joins TRBV13 to TRBJ1-2; D uncertain. From germline, CDR1 is PRHDT and CDR2 FYEKMQ (reference sequence). CDR3 size: 13 residues. Deletions cut 3 bases from V and 1 base from J, with 6 bases between. CDR3 DNA: TGTGCCAGCAGCTTCAGTAATAACTATGGCTACACCTTC. Translated, it gives CASSFSNNYGYTF.

In its sample, this clonotype was seen a few times. The V call is TRBV27, the J call TRBJ2-1; TRBD2 is a possible D gene (5 bases). In germline, CDR1 is MNHEY, CDR2 SMNVEV (reference sequence). This CDR3 spans 15 amino acids. V lost 2 bases, J lost 3 bases, and 11 bases lay in between. In nucleotides, the CDR3 is TGTGCCAGCAGTTTAAGAGGGAGTGGCTACAATGAGCAGTTCTTC. Encoded protein: CASSLRGSGYNEQFF.

This clonotype appeared a few times. CDR3 region: CASSRELAAPEETQYF. In DNA form, the CDR3 reads TGTGCCAGCAGCAGGGAACTAGCGGCCCCCGAGGAGACCCAGTACTTC. The rearrangement joins TRBV5-4 to TRBJ2-5; 8 nucleotides match TRBD2. Trimming at V came to 4 bases and at J to 5 bases, leaving 13 bases not matched to a gene. CDR3 length: 16 residues. From germline, CDR1 is SGHNT and CDR2 YYREEE (reference sequence).

In its sample, this clonotype was seen many times. The J gene is TRBJ2-3, the V gene TRBV7-2; D possibly corresponds to TRBD2 (5 bases). This CDR3 is built from 15 residues. The V and J ends lost 5 bases and 7 bases respectively, with 19 bases between them. The germline CDR1 and CDR2 sequences are SGHTA and FQGNSA. CDR3 region: CASSPVANPGNTQYF. The CDR3 nucleotides are TGTGCCAGCAGCCCCGTAGCGAACCCGGGGAATACGCAGTATTTT.

This rearrangement joins TRBV6-6 to TRBJ2-1; possible D gene TRBD2, 6 bases. Trimming removed 5 bases from V and 6 bases from J, with 14 bases in between. The CDR3 consists of 14 residues. Germline V gene lookup returns CDR1 MNHNY and CDR2 SVGAGI (reference sequence). CDR3 region: CASSGGTSFNEQFF. In DNA form, the CDR3 reads TGTGCCAGCAGTGGGGGGACTTCTTTCAATGAGCAGTTCTTC.

The V and J genes are TRBV4-2 and TRBJ1-6; D unresolved. Trimming cost V 0 bases and J 5 bases, with 14 bases left between them. The CDR3 runs to 17 residues. Germline assignment: CDR1 LGHNA and CDR2 YNFKEQ. DNA of the CDR3: TGTGCCAGCAGCCAAGACCCTTCTGCTACGAATAATTCACCCCTCCACTTT. Protein sequence: CASSQDPSATNNSPLHF.

The genes are TRBV6-5 and TRBJ2-3; a possible D gene is TRBD2 (6 bases). V was cut by 2 bases and J by 7 bases, with 16 bases left in between. This CDR3 is 15 amino acids long. Germline CDR1 reads MNHEY; CDR2 reads SVGAGI. The CDR3 spells CASSYRRTIVYTQYF. CDR3 nucleotide sequence: TGTGCCAGCAGTTACCGCAGGACTATTGTCTATACGCAGTATTTT.

This clonotype came up a few times. J is TRBJ2-2 and V is TRBV7-9; D is unclear. The CDR3 has 12 amino acids. The V gene lost 5 bases and the J gene lost 6 bases, with 7 bases spanning the gap. The germline V gene has CDR1 SEHNR and CDR2 FQNEAQ (reference sequence). This chain's CDR3 is CASSPPAGELFF. DNA of the CDR3: TGTGCCAGCAGCCCCCCGGCCGGGGAGCTGTTTTTT.

This clonotype was seen more than once but under ten times. V usage is TRBV7-2 and J usage is TRBJ2-3; TRBD2 matches 9 bases. CDR1 is SGHTA and CDR2 is FQGNSA in the germline V gene. Trimming cost V 7 bases and J 6 bases; bases outside gene matches: 14. The CDR3 loop spans 16 amino acids. The CDR3 sequence: CASTKLLAGGTDTQYF. Written as DNA, the CDR3 is TGTGCCAGCACCAAATTACTAGCGGGCGGGACGGATACGCAGTATTTT. Full variable domain (outside the CDR3, taken from reference TRBV7-2 and TRBJ2-3): GAGVSQSPSNKVTEKGKDVELRCDPISGHTALYWYRQSLGQGLEFLIYFQGNSAPDKSGLPSDRFSAERTGGSVSTLTIQRTQQEDSAVYLCASTKLLAGGTDTQYFGPGTRLTVL.

In this sample, this clonotype turned up many times. CDR3 sequence (DNA): TGTGCCAGCGAAGTCCTTGGAGGGGGGCCGGGGACCCAGTACTTC. It codes for CASEVLGGGPGTQYF. The V and J genes are TRBV7-2 and TRBJ2-5; D tentatively fits TRBD1 or TRBD2 (6 bases each). The CDR3 is 15 amino acids. The V end lost 8 bases, the J end lost 7 bases, and 23 bases lay between the germline ends. From germline, CDR1 is SGHTA and CDR2 FQGNSA.

CDR3 sequence (DNA): TGTGCCAGCAGCCGACAGGGAATGAACACTGAAGCTTTCTTT. It translates to CASSRQGMNTEAFF. The J gene is TRBJ1-1, the V gene TRBV6-5, with TRBD1 matching over 7 bases. The V segment lost 6 bases and the J segment 0 bases; nucleotides outside the gene matches: 4. The CDR3 runs to 14 residues. Germline CDR1 MNHEY, CDR2 SVGAGI.

The J gene is TRBJ2-7, the V gene TRBV9, with 7 bases that match TRBD1. This CDR3 comprises 12 residues. Germline trimming cut 7 bases from V and 3 bases from J; bases unmatched to any gene: 4. From germline, CDR1 is SGDLS and CDR2 YYNGEE. The CDR3: CASSGTDYEQYF. Written as DNA, the CDR3 is TGTGCCAGCTCCGGGACAGACTACGAGCAGTACTTC.

V is TRBV7-8 and J is TRBJ2-2; D could derive from TRBD1 or TRBD2 (6 bases each). The germline gives CDR1 SGHVS, CDR2 FQNEAQ. V was pared by 10 bases and J by 7 bases, with 22 bases between. The length of the CDR3 is 15 residues. CDR3 sequence (DNA): TGTGCCACGGTCCAAGGAGGGGGAACAGGCGGGGAGCTGTTTTTT. This codes for CATVQGGGTGGELFF.

The chain links TRBV27 to TRBJ1-2; 7 bases agree with TRBD1. The germline V gene has CDR1 MNHEY and CDR2 SMNVEV (reference sequence). The CDR3 loop spans 14 amino acids. V shed 4 bases, J shed 4 bases, and the junction held 6 bases outside the gene matches. CDR3: CASSWDSSLYGYTF. As DNA, the CDR3 is TGTGCCAGCAGTTGGGACAGTAGCCTCTATGGCTACACCTTC.

This clonotype was recorded many times. The V gene is TRBV11-2, the J gene TRBJ2-7; TRBD1 matches at 8 bases. This CDR3 is built from 16 residues. Germline V gives CDR1 SGHAT, CDR2 FQNNGV. Losses at the gene ends were 5 bases for V and 9 bases for J; bases not matched to a gene: 18. The CDR3: CASSPRDRGPIMAQYF. In nucleotides, the CDR3 is TGTGCCAGCAGCCCTAGAGACAGGGGCCCTATCATGGCGCAGTACTTC.

This clonotype was counted at least ten times. The chain has TRBV6-6 and TRBJ1-1; 8 bases are a match to TRBD1. J lost 4 bases, V lost 4 bases, and 2 bases had no gene match. From germline, CDR1 is MNHNY and CDR2 SVGAGI (reference sequence). The CDR3 has 13 amino acids. CDR3 amino acids: CASSSTGGTEAFF. As DNA, the CDR3 is TGTGCCAGCAGTTCAACAGGGGGCACTGAAGCTTTCTTT.

This clonotype was counted a few times. The gene calls are TRBV12-3 or TRBV12-4 and TRBJ2-1, with 7 bases identical to TRBD1. V lost 10 bases to trimming and J lost 3 bases; unmatched junction nucleotides: 9. The CDR3 length is 14 residues. CDR3 DNA sequence: TGTGCCATCCTGACAGGGACCCACTACAATGAGCAGTTCTTC. Protein: CAILTGTHYNEQFF.

The sample holds a few counts of this clonotype. V and J are TRBV7-3 and TRBJ2-3; D may be TRBD2 (5 bases). The germline gives CDR1 SGHTA, CDR2 FQGTGA. This CDR3 has 14 residues. Trimming pared 5 bases from V and 0 bases from J, leaving 9 bases between. The CDR3 DNA is TGTGCCAGCAGCCGGACTCAGAGCACAGATACGCAGTATTTT. Amino acid sequence: CASSRTQSTDTQYF. Full variable domain (missing parts from reference TRBV7-3 and TRBJ2-3): GAGVSQTPSNKVTEKGKYVELRCDPISGHTALYWYRQSLGQGPEFLIYFQGTGAADDSGLPNDRFFAVRPEGSVSTLKIQRTERGDSAVYLCASSRTQSTDTQYFGPGTRLTVL.

In this sample, this clonotype turned up many times. This chain uses TRBV12-3 or TRBV12-4 with TRBJ2-7; 13 bases map to TRBD2. V shed 2 bases, J shed 6 bases, and the junction held 1 base outside the gene matches. The CDR3 has 14 residues. As DNA, the CDR3 is TGTGCCAGCAGTTTAACTAGCGGGAGGGCCGAGCAGTACTTC. This codes for CASSLTSGRAEQYF.